The clone carrying this T cell receptor (beta chain) was picked up a small number of times. PCR was performed a second time for about 7 to 11 cycles using a sample-barcoded 5' primer and a J-beta primer mix. In TCRdb, the 5' RACE reads were re-called with MiXCR into one record per CDR3 protein. Of 1.5 million to 2 million distinct CDR3 sequences listed, approximately 50% are singletons. This sample was included in a study of blood T cells in healthy people across ages. The CDR3 loop spans 16 amino acids. The V gene lost 5 bases and the J gene lost 8 bases, with 24 bases spanning the gap. The sequence was collected from a woman in her thirties or forties in good health. The specimen was blood. The chain links TRBV12-3 or TRBV12-4 to TRBJ1-2; D is perhaps TRBD1 (5 bases). The CDR3 here is CASSQTRGGGIIGYTF. The CDR3 DNA reads as TGTGCCAGCAGTCAGACCCGAGGCGGGGGTATTATAGGCTACACCTTC.